The 9 T cell receptor beta chains given below trace back to one sample, sequenced in a study of breast tumors, draining lymph nodes, adjacent tissues. The lymph nodes were axillary draining lymph nodes from breast cancer patients. TCRdb itself ran the multiplex PCR reads through MiXCR, one entry per CDR3 protein. The repertoire holds over 70,000 distinct CDR3 sequences, with about 27% as singletons. Input material: axillary lymph node tissue. The receptor source for this set is a female donor with breast cancer. Some clones in this sample may be carry-over from other donors' samples.

About this clonotype: This could be a read error, since a much larger clone is one nucleotide away. The V gene is TRBV20-1, the J gene TRBJ2-5; 7 bases map to TRBD2. With V trimmed by 3 bases and J by 5 bases, 12 bases remained unmatched. Germline assignment: CDR1 DFQATT and CDR2 SNEGSKA (reference sequence). This CDR3 region has 15 residues. The CDR3 protein is CSARPLREGPETQYF. The CDR3 region has the DNA TGCAGTGCTAGGCCCCTGAGGGAGGGCCCGGAGACCCAGTACTTC.

This clonotype was seen repeatedly, ten times or more. The chain has TRBV6-6 and TRBJ1-5; tentative D call: TRBD1 (5 bases). The V gene's germline CDR1 is MNHNY and CDR2 SVGAGI (reference sequence). Between the trimmed V and J ends, which lost 6 bases and 3 bases, there was a span of 18 bases. This CDR3 spans 16 amino acids. As DNA, the CDR3 is TGTGCCAGCAGAACAGGCCGTATGGGGGACAATCAGCCCCAGCATTTT. Amino acids: CASRTGRMGDNQPQHF.

This clonotype was seen repeatedly, ten times or more. The genes are TRBV6-2 or TRBV6-3 and TRBJ1-5; D remains ambiguous. The CDR3 consists of 15 residues. CDR1 is MNHEY and CDR2 is SVGEGT in the germline V gene. V gave up 8 bases and J gave up 0 bases, with 14 bases separating them. The CDR3 DNA follows: TGTGCCAGCCTCATCTCGACGGATAGCAATCAGCCCCAGCATTTT. This sequence encodes CASLISTDSNQPQHF.

The V and J genes are TRBV2 and TRBJ1-2; a weak D match, TRBD1 (5 bases). The germline gives CDR1 SNHLY, CDR2 FYNNEI. Deletions cut 6 bases from V and 6 bases from J, with 14 bases between. The CDR3 is made up of 13 amino acids. The CDR3 loop reads CASSEWGDDGYTF. CDR3 DNA: TGTGCCAGCAGCGAATGGGGCGATGATGGCTACACCTTC.

This clonotype was detected many times. This rearrangement joins TRBV6-2 or TRBV6-3 to TRBJ1-5; 8 positions agree with TRBD1. This CDR3 spans 17 amino acids. Losses at the gene ends were 2 bases for V and 7 bases for J; bases not matched to a gene: 13. Looked up from germline, CDR1 is MNHEY and CDR2 is SVGEGT. This CDR3 is CASSYHLNGQGYQPQHF. The CDR3 DNA reads TGTGCCAGCAGTTACCACCTAAACGGACAGGGCTACCAGCCCCAGCATTTT.

As regards this clonotype: This could be a read error, since a much larger clone is one nucleotide away. The conserved phenylalanine or tryptophan normally closing the CDR3 is absent here, so this likely arose from a read error. This chain joins TRBV9 and TRBJ2-1; 8 bases agree with TRBD2. Germline-derived CDR1 and CDR2 are SGDLS and YYNGEE. CDR3 length: 13 residues. The junction had 3 bases not matched to a gene; V was cut back by 3 bases and J by 7 bases. This CDR3 is CASSGTSRNEQFS. As DNA, the CDR3 is TGTGCCAGCAGCGGGACTAGCAGAAATGAGCAGTTCTCC.

As for this clonotype: A much larger clone differs by one base, so this may be a read error. The chain links TRBV2 to TRBJ2-1; D is tentatively TRBD1 or TRBD2 (5 bases each). Germline values: CDR1 SNHLY, CDR2 FYNNEI. CDR3 length: 18 amino acids. The CDR3 region is CASSAGPGPGRSNNEHFF. The CDR3, as DNA: TGTGCCAGCAGTGCGGGCCCAGGTCCGGGGCGTAGTAACAATGAGCACTTCTTC. The full variable domain, its missing parts supplied by reference TRBV2 and TRBJ2-1, is EPEVTQTPSHQVTQMGQEVILRCVPISNHLYFYWYRQILGQKVEFLVSFYNNEISEKSEIFDDQFSVERPDGSNFTLKIRSTKLEDSAMYFCASSAGPGPGRSNNEHFFGPGTRLTVL.

This clonotype has ten or more counts. CDR3 in amino acids: CSATTSRSSPSYEQYF. CDR3 bases: TGCAGTGCAACGACTAGCCGGAGCTCACCCTCCTACGAGCAGTACTTC. J is TRBJ2-7 and V is TRBV20-1; 7 bases are shared with TRBD2. The CDR3 is 16 residues long. J lost 0 bases, V lost 6 bases, and 14 bases had no gene match. From germline, CDR1 is DFQATT and CDR2 SNEGSKA (reference sequence).

The chain recombines TRBV24-1 with TRBJ2-1, with 11 nucleotides matching TRBD2. The germline V gene encodes CDR1 KGHDR and CDR2 SFDVKD. J lost 10 bases, V lost 6 bases, and 16 bases had no gene match. The CDR3 is made up of 17 amino acids. The CDR3 DNA is TGTGCCACCAGTAGAACTAGCGGGAGCGGAGACACCGGGGAGCAGTTCTTC. This codes for CATSRTSGSGDTGEQFF.